These 22 T cell receptor beta chains were all obtained from the same sample, sequenced in a study of beta chain features in type 1 diabetes. Overall study results and limits: Moderate but significant shortening of TCRB CDR3s was recorded in all four CD4+ subsets from Type 1 diabetes patients.

Which antigens these TCRs recognize remains unknown. The sequenced template was cDNA made from the entire isolated RNA. Using immunoSEQ multiplex PCR, the repertoire was profiled, and TCRdb retains in-frame clones only, with some absent. The sample lists a few hundred thousand clones, roughly 12% occurring once. The sequenced material came from naive CD4+ T cells from blood. These TCRs come from a woman younger than 30 with type 1 diabetes.

The chain joins TRBV29-1 to TRBJ2-5, with 8 bases identical to TRBD2. Germline CDR1 and CDR2: SQVTM and ANQGSEA. The J segment lost 4 bases and the V segment lost 1 base, leaving 14 bases of the junction unmatched. This CDR3 has 17 residues. Written as DNA, the CDR3 is TGCAGCGTTGAAGGACCGTACGGGAGGGGGGGAACAGAGACCCAGTACTTC. This codes for CSVEGPYGRGGTETQYF.

About this clone: In the same sample, other DNA sequences code for this CDR3. The chain recombines TRBV7-9 with TRBJ2-6; D call uncertain. The CDR3 covers 15 residues. Germline lookup yields CDR1 SEHNR and CDR2 FQNEAQ (reference sequence). V was cut by 5 bases and J by 0 bases, with 8 bases left in between. This CDR3 is CASSPDFSGANVLTF. The CDR3 DNA reads as TGTGCCAGCAGCCCAGATTTCTCTGGGGCCAACGTCCTGACTTTC.

The sample holds a few counts of this clone. The V gene is TRBV30, the J gene TRBJ2-7; 13 bases fit TRBD2. V lost 7 bases and J lost 4; bases outside the gene matches: 10. Germline V gene sequence: CDR1 GTSNPN, CDR2 SVGIG (reference sequence). The CDR3 is made up of 15 amino acids. CDR3 bases: TGTGCCTTACTAGCGGGGGGGCGCCGGGTTTACGAGCAGTACTTC. Translating it yields CALLAGGRRVYEQYF. Supplemented by reference TRBV30 and TRBJ2-7, the full variable domain reads SQTIHQWPATLVQPVGSPLSLECTVEGTSNPNLYWYRQAAGRGLQLLFYSVGIGQISSEVPQNLSASRPQDRQFILSSKKLLLSDSGFYLCALLAGGRRVYEQYFGPGTRLTVT.

This clone was seen more than once but under ten times. This rearrangement joins TRBV5-1 to TRBJ2-3; 11 positions agree with TRBD2. Germline CDR1 is SGHRS and CDR2 is YFSETQ. CDR3 length: 16 amino acids. Losses at the gene ends were 5 bases for V and 4 bases for J; bases not matched to a gene: 9. The CDR3 region is CASRPTSGRNPDTQYF. The CDR3 DNA follows: TGCGCCAGCAGACCTACTAGCGGGAGAAACCCAGATACGCAGTATTTT.

The rearrangement links TRBV11-1 to TRBJ2-1, with a weak D call TRBD1 (5 bases). The CDR3 consists of 15 residues. With 1 base removed from V and 4 bases from J, the gap between germline ends came to 11 bases. Per germline, CDR1 SGHAT and CDR2 FQDESV (reference sequence). In DNA, the CDR3 is TGTGCCAGCAGCTTAGGAGCAGGGCGGTACAATGAGCAGTTCTTC. This encodes CASSLGAGRYNEQFF.

The chain recombines TRBV23-1 with TRBJ1-5, with 9 nucleotides matching TRBD1. TRBV23-1 is noted as an ORF with a role that remains uncertain. The trim removed 6 bases at V and 6 bases at J, leaving 18 bases unmatched. The CDR3 loop spans 18 amino acids. The CDR3: CASRHPGTGYKEAQPQHF. The CDR3 DNA reads TGCGCCAGCAGGCACCCCGGGACAGGGTATAAGGAAGCTCAGCCCCAGCATTTT.

The chain is built from TRBV28 and TRBJ2-7, with 7 bases identical to TRBD2. This CDR3 spans 14 amino acids. The V gene end was trimmed by 5 bases and the J gene end by 2 bases; junction bases not matched to a gene: 6. Germline V lookup: CDR1 MDHEN, CDR2 SYDVKM. Here the CDR3 reads CASSEFAGAYEQYF. CDR3 coding DNA: TGTGCCAGCAGTGAATTTGCGGGGGCCTACGAGCAGTACTTC. The full variable domain, in which reference TRBV28 and TRBJ2-7 provide the parts outside the CDR3, is DVKVTQSSRYLVKRTGEKVFLECVQDMDHENMFWYRQDPGLGLRLIYFSYDVKMKEKGDIPEGYSVSREKKERFSLILESASTNQTSMYLCASSEFAGAYEQYFGPGTRLTVT.

V and J are TRBV5-4 and TRBJ2-1, with 13 bases fitting TRBD2. The J segment lost 5 bases and the V segment lost 1 base, leaving 3 bases of the junction unmatched. CDR1 is SGHNT and CDR2 is YYREEE in the germline V gene (reference sequence). The CDR3 has 16 amino acids. The CDR3 DNA follows: TGTGCCAGCAGCTTGTTAACTAGCGGGGGGGACAATGAGCAGTTCTTC. It is translated as CASSLLTSGGDNEQFF.

CDR3 DNA: TGTGCCAGCAGCAGGGAAGGGGGCGGAGGGGAGACCCAGTACTTC. This gives the protein CASSREGGGGETQYF. The chain recombines TRBV5-4 with TRBJ2-5, with D possibly being TRBD1 (7 bases). The CDR3 extends over 15 amino acids. Germline-derived CDR1 and CDR2 are SGHNT and YYREEE (reference sequence). V lost 4 bases, J lost 5 bases, and 18 bases lay in between.

This clone has a handful of counts. The chain is built from TRBV5-8 and TRBJ2-6; D is undetermined. CDR3 length: 13 residues. Germline CDR1 reads SGHTS; CDR2 reads YDEGEE. The V end lost 10 bases, the J end lost 0 bases, and 8 bases lay between the germline ends. In DNA, the CDR3 is TGTGCCTGGCGACTCTCTGGGGCCAACGTCCTGACTTTC. This translates into CAWRLSGANVLTF.

The chain combines TRBV7-2 with TRBJ1-2; D remains unclear. Trimming shortened V by 5 bases and J by 13 bases, and 14 bases separated the two germline ends. The CDR3 sequence is 11 residues long. Germline V gives CDR1 SGHTA, CDR2 FQGNSA. CDR3 in DNA: TGTGCCAGCAGCCAAAGCAGGTCCCCCACCTTC. Encoded protein: CASSQSRSPTF.

This clone was observed a few times. V gene TRBV18 combines with J gene TRBJ2-7, with TRBD1 matching over 7 bases. The CDR3 consists of 15 residues. Unmatched junction bases numbered 8, after V lost 3 bases and J lost 3 bases. The V gene's germline CDR1 is KGHSH and CDR2 LQKENI. Here the CDR3 DNA reads TGTGCCAGCTCACCTGACCTTGGGACAGTCTACGAGCAGTACTTC. As protein: CASSPDLGTVYEQYF.

This clone was observed a handful of times. The genes are TRBV27 and TRBJ2-1; TRBD2 matches 10 bases. V shed 7 bases, J shed 7 bases, and the junction held 7 bases outside the gene matches. The germline gives CDR1 MNHEY, CDR2 SMNVEV (reference sequence). The CDR3 is made up of 14 amino acids. CDR3 region: CASTPGLATNEQFF. DNA for the CDR3: TGTGCCAGCACCCCGGGACTAGCGACGAATGAGCAGTTCTTC.

The table lists this clone with a few counts. The chain employs TRBV21-1 and TRBJ2-7; the table's D call of TRBD1 was not tested on the DNA. TRBV21-1 is described as a pseudogene. The CDR3 contains 11 residues. The CDR3 here is CASRTGDEQYF. For the CDR3, the DNA is TGTGCCAGCCGGACAGGGGACGAGCAGTACTTC.

This chain joins TRBV9 and TRBJ2-7; D is possibly TRBD2 (5 bases). CDR3 length: 14 amino acids. The ends were cut back, 4 bases at V and 3 bases at J, with 14 bases in the middle. Germline V gene data show CDR1 as SGDLS and CDR2 as YYNGEE. The CDR3 sequence is CASSTLGELYEQYF. CDR3 nucleotides: TGTGCCAGCAGCACGCTCGGGGAACTCTACGAGCAGTACTTC.

This chain joins TRBV7-9 and TRBJ2-1; 10 nucleotides line up with TRBD2. The germline V gene has CDR1 SEHNR and CDR2 FQNEAQ (reference sequence). This CDR3 has 15 amino acids. The V and J ends lost 7 bases and 4 bases, in that order; junction bases with no gene match: 7. The CDR3 nucleotides read TGTGCCAGCATCATCCCAGCGGGAGGGTACAATGAGCAGTTCTTC. Its protein is CASIIPAGGYNEQFF.

The chain has TRBV30 and TRBJ1-3, with a possible D match to TRBD1 (6 bases). Looked up from germline, CDR1 is GTSNPN and CDR2 is SVGIG (reference sequence). The V and J ends lost 2 bases and 4 bases respectively, with 15 bases between them. This CDR3 has 15 residues. The CDR3 bases are TGTGCCTGGAGTCGAACAGGGTCGCGGGGAAACACCATATATTTT. Translating it yields CAWSRTGSRGNTIYF.

The CDR3 loop is CSARVGRAQHF. CDR3 in DNA: TGCAGTGCTAGAGTCGGCAGGGCCCAGCATTTT. The chain combines TRBV20-1 with TRBJ1-5; D possibly corresponds to TRBD1 (5 bases). This CDR3 comprises 11 residues. CDR1 is DFQATT, CDR2 SNEGSKA, per germline (reference sequence). Trimming left V 1 base short and J 11 bases short, with 9 bases between.

Only a few counts were recorded for this clone. The chain links TRBV28 to TRBJ2-7; D perhaps matches TRBD2 (5 bases). V was trimmed by 5 bases and J by 3 bases, leaving 17 bases between them. From germline, CDR1 is MDHEN and CDR2 SYDVKM. The length of the CDR3 is 15 residues. DNA of the CDR3: TGTGCCAGCAGTCGGGGTGGAGGTGAGCTCTACGAGCAGTACTTC. Residues: CASSRGGGELYEQYF.

The J gene is TRBJ1-5, the V gene TRBV15; 9 nucleotides agree with TRBD1. The germline gives CDR1 LNHNV, CDR2 YYDKDF (reference sequence). V was clipped by 6 bases and J by 6 bases; unmatched bases: 9. This CDR3 contains 15 residues. Here the CDR3 DNA reads TGTGCCACCAGGTGGGACAGGGTGGTCGGTCAGCCCCAGCATTTT. It specifies CATRWDRVVGQPQHF.

A remark on this clone: Additional DNA sequences in this sample encode the identical CDR3. V usage is TRBV30 and J usage is TRBJ1-2; D is perhaps TRBD1 (6 bases). The CDR3 length is 11 residues. Between the trimmed V and J ends, which lost 2 bases and 5 bases, there was a span of 6 bases. Germline V gives CDR1 GTSNPN, CDR2 SVGIG (reference sequence). CDR3 DNA: TGTGCCTGGAGTACAGGGTATGGCTACACCTTC. Translation: CAWSTGYGYTF.

V and J are TRBV7-9 and TRBJ1-2; D might be TRBD1 (6 bases). The CDR3 has 13 amino acids. V lost 5 bases, J lost 2 bases, and 9 bases lay in between. Per germline, CDR1 SEHNR and CDR2 FQNEAQ (reference sequence). CDR3 loop: CASSLGTNYGYTF. In DNA form, the CDR3 reads TGTGCCAGCAGCCTCGGGACAAACTATGGCTACACCTTC. The full variable domain, completed using reference TRBV7-9 and TRBJ1-2, is DTGVSQNPRHKITKRGQNVTFRCDPISEHNRLYWYRQTLGQGPEFLTYFQNEAQLEKSRLLSDRFSAERPKGSFSTLEIQRTEQGDSAMYLCASSLGTNYGYTFGSGTRLTVV.